The rows below give T cell receptor beta chains drawn from one sample of a study of blood T cell repertoires in COVID-19. Sequenced by immunoSEQ multiplex PCR; TCRdb stores in-frame clones only, minus some. Found here are 30,000 to 40,000 clones, 80% to 95% of them singletons; the top ten hold around 0.9%. Source material: peripheral blood. Receptor source: a male donor with active COVID-19. Both conserved end residues are part of each CDR3. A D gene is named only where the DNA matches it firmly. Clone size appears in some rows only: once, few, many, or a class for an expanded clone.

CDR3	DNA	size	V	J	D
CASSSGDSKNTEAFF	TGTGCCAGTAGTAGTGGGGACAGCAAGAACACTGAAGCTTTCTTT	NA	TRBV19	TRBJ1-1	TRBD1
CASSYLGTDLIHQPQHF	TGTGCCAGCAGCTACCTTGGGACAGATTTAATTCATCAGCCCCAGCATTTT	NA	TRBV7-8	TRBJ1-5	TRBD1
CASRRDRVAYEQYF	TGTGCCAGCAGACGGGACAGGGTAGCCTACGAGCAGTACTTC	NA	TRBV11-2	TRBJ2-7	TRBD1
CASSLGSFPPSYEQYF	TGCGCCAGCAGCTTGGGAAGCTTCCCCCCGTCCTACGAGCAGTACTTC	NA	TRBV5-1	TRBJ2-7	NA
CASSPPLGGGHGDEQFF	TGCGCCAGCAGCCCACCTCTAGGGGGGGGGCACGGGGATGAGCAGTTCTTC	NA	TRBV5-1	TRBJ2-1	NA
CASSKLWGRGNTEAFF	TGTGCCAGTAGTAAGTTATGGGGGCGCGGGAACACTGAAGCTTTCTTT	NA	TRBV19	TRBJ1-1	NA
CASSQDTGQGSEKLFF	TGCGCCAGCAGCCAAGATACGGGACAGGGTAGTGAAAAACTGTTTTTT	NA	TRBV4-3	TRBJ1-4	TRBD1
CSARGTGDQPQHF	TGCAGTGCTCGTGGGACAGGGGATCAGCCCCAGCATTTT	NA	TRBV20-1	TRBJ1-5	TRBD1
CASSVDGRGANEQFF	TGTGCCAGCAGCGTAGATGGGCGGGGGGCCAATGAGCAGTTCTTC	few	TRBV9	TRBJ2-1	TRBD2
CASSVTPGQGSEKLFF	TGTGCCAGCAGCGTTACTCCGGGACAGGGGTCTGAAAAACTGTTTTTT	NA	TRBV25-1	TRBJ1-4	TRBD1
CVRSLACEDEQYF	TGTGTCAGAAGCTTAGCTTGTGAGGACGAGCAGTACTTC	NA	TRBV7-5	TRBJ2-7	NA
CASSFGQGGLHEQYF	TGTGCCAGCAGCTTTGGGCAGGGTGGTCTCCACGAGCAGTACTTC	NA	TRBV5-8	TRBJ2-7	NA
CASSPIESGTEAFF	TGTGCCAGCTCACCAATCGAGTCGGGCACTGAAGCTTTCTTT	once	TRBV18	TRBJ1-1	NA
CASSLTGYSGANVLTF	TGTGCCAGCAGCCTAACAGGCTACTCTGGGGCCAACGTCCTGACTTTC	NA	TRBV3-1/TRBV3-2	TRBJ2-6	NA
CASSLGTSHNEQFF	TGTGCCAGCAGCTTAGGGACTAGCCACAATGAGCAGTTCTTC	once	TRBV7-3	TRBJ2-1	TRBD2
CASSLGWDRPGTDTQYF	TGTGCCAGCAGTTTAGGGTGGGACAGGCCGGGGACAGATACGCAGTATTTT	NA	TRBV27	TRBJ2-3	TRBD1
CASSFRTSGTGEETQYF	TGTGCCAGCAGCTTCCGTACCTCCGGGACAGGGGAAGAGACCCAGTACTTC	NA	TRBV13	TRBJ2-5	TRBD1
CASSLGTSALQGETGELFF	TGTGCCAGCAGCTTAGGGACTAGCGCCCTACAGGGAGAGACCGGGGAGCTGTTTTTT	NA	TRBV4-2	TRBJ2-2	TRBD2
CASSRLGGTEAFF	TGTGCCAGTAGTCGCTTAGGGGGCACTGAAGCTTTCTTT	NA	TRBV19	TRBJ1-1	NA
CASSPGGTGQPQHF	TGTGCCAGCAGCCCGGGGGGGACGGGTCAGCCCCAGCATTTT	NA	TRBV3-1/TRBV3-2	TRBJ1-5	NA
CASSWESNTGELFF	TGTGCCAGCAGCTGGGAGTCGAACACCGGGGAGCTGTTTTTT	once	TRBV5-4	TRBJ2-2	NA
CASSIDHPGVYGYTF	TGTGCCAGTAGTATAGATCACCCAGGGGTGTATGGCTACACCTTC	NA	TRBV19	TRBJ1-2	NA
CASSTGTGVNYGYTF	TGTGCCAGCAGTACAGGGACAGGGGTGAACTATGGCTACACCTTC	NA	TRBV9	TRBJ1-2	TRBD1
CASSQGQGEGYTF	TGCGCCAGCAGCCAAGGACAGGGGGAGGGCTACACCTTC	NA	TRBV4-3	TRBJ1-2	TRBD1
CASSLVTRATEAFF	TGTGCCAGCAGCTTAGTTACTAGGGCGACTGAAGCTTTCTTT	NA	TRBV7-2	TRBJ1-1	NA
CASSQDRGQEKLFF	TGTGCCAGCAGTCAGGACAGGGGGCAGGAAAAACTGTTTTTT	NA	TRBV3-1/TRBV3-2	TRBJ1-4	TRBD1